This record covers a single TCR beta chain. What this receptor recognizes is not known. The input lacks base qualities; no much larger clone sits a single base away. This specimen comes from a study of T cells after yellow fever vaccination (dated by TCRdb to between 2018 and 2020). The study in broad terms: The SMART-Seq v4 Ultra Low Input RNA kit was used to prepare libraries from fractions with low cell numbers. To follow T-cell clones before and after both primary and booster YFV17D yellow fever vaccination, bulk TCR alpha and beta repertoires underwent longitudinal sequencing. Two healthy male donors, one aged 18 to 30 and one aged 30 to 40 years, made up the cohort. Blood samples were taken at several timepoints before and after primary and secondary immunization, and bulk PBMC replicates and cell subsets were isolated. Overall results and qualifications from the work: Compared with the primary T-cell response, the secondary T-cell response was weaker but faster, peaking on day 5 rather than day 15. Because only two donors were included in the study, the extent to which the findings can be generalized is limited. A small fraction of clonotypes showed up in both the CD4 and CD8 compartments, probably as a result of convergent recombination. Computational filtering was required because FACS-sorted repertoires could contain abundant contaminating clonotypes from the bulk population. After the booster, most clones that had expanded after primary vaccination were detected again (around 95% of CD4 and around nine tenths of CD8), suggesting broad maintenance of memory.

The trim is 2 bases for V and 6 bases for J, with a gap of 10 bases between the germline ends. CDR1 is given as SNHLY and CDR2 as FYNNEI, both from the germline V gene. From the cysteine up to the phenylalanine, the CDR3 has a length of 13 residues. Only the CDR3 DNA is retained, 39 bases long and in frame from the first base. The sample's treatment or condition, from its label and the paper: live attenuated yellow fever vaccine strain. At every blood-draw timepoint, two biological replicates of bulk PBMCs were collected. A standard Ficoll-Paque protocol was used to isolate PBMCs from peripheral blood. TriZol was used to extract RNA from bulk PBMCs, CD4 and CD8 fractions, and dextramer-positive and dextramer-negative fractions. The reads were generated on an Illumina NovaSeq 6000. TCR cDNA was synthesized by 5'RACE template switching, through which a universal primer site and unique molecular identifiers were introduced. cDNA synthesis was primed from both the TCR alpha and TCR beta constant segments. Library amplification used two PCR steps, and the second PCR step added sample barcodes and sequencing adapters. Sequencing of libraries was done on Illumina HiSeq 2500 (2x100 bp) or NovaSeq (2x150 bp). As for the original processing: MIGEC handled demultiplexing of reads and collapsing into UMI consensus sequences, while MiXCR performed V(D)J alignment. Using edgeR on replicate PBMC samples, clonotypes were called vaccine-responding if FDR was below 0.01 and the log2 fold change was above 5 up to day 15. CD4 or CD8 identity was assigned to each bulk clonotype according to whether the clonotype was present at higher abundance in the sequenced CD4 repertoire or the sequenced CD8 repertoire. Using fastp trimming at Q25 and MiXCR clonotype assembly, TCRdb reanalyzed the public sequencing data and kept in-frame beta chains. Under each unique CDR3 protein, matching rows form one entry showing the most common genes and DNA. The V and J calls reflect TCRdb's pipeline rather than the authors' work. For this sample the table gives approximately 450,000 distinct CDR3 sequences, of which around a sixth were detected only once. The ten top clones hold over 15% of the sample.

Sequences were derived from PBMCs, sampled before the yellow fever booster vaccination. The TCR sequence derives from a man between 18 and 35 years old who received the YFV17D yellow fever vaccine. The rearrangement combines TRBV2 with TRBJ1-1; the D gene is perhaps TRBD1, on 5 matching bases. For the CDR3, the sequence is CASSERSGPEAFF. The DNA sequence is TGTGCCAGCAGTGAACGGTCAGGGCCTGAAGCTTTCTTT.